This T cell receptor (beta chain) was recorded in a study of blood T cell repertoires in COVID-19. Study-wide context: COVID-19 samples from acute and convalescent phases originated in the United States, Italy and Spain. From T cells, B-cell-depleted T cells, or PBMCs came the material, which was cDNA or gDNA.

This CDR3 is 12 amino acids long. V was shortened by 4 bases and J by 4 bases, with 6 bases between the two germline ends. Germline lookup yields CDR1 MDHEN and CDR2 SYDVKM. Original data processing: For nucleated cells, counts were estimated from reference gene primer amplification. Libraries were prepared by immunoSEQ multiplex PCR; TCRdb keeps only in-frame clonotypes and omits some of them. That table furnishes V, J and clone size, whereas the DNA furnished D and trimming. The table has just over 650,000 clones, 70% to 90% seen once. The source of this sequence is a woman aged 18-29 years with acute or convalescent COVID-19. Material for sequencing was peripheral blood. This chain links TRBV28 with TRBJ2-3; no firm D call. CDR3: CASSSRSDTQYF. The CDR3 coding sequence is TGTGCCAGCAGTTCCCGGTCAGATACGCAGTATTTT.